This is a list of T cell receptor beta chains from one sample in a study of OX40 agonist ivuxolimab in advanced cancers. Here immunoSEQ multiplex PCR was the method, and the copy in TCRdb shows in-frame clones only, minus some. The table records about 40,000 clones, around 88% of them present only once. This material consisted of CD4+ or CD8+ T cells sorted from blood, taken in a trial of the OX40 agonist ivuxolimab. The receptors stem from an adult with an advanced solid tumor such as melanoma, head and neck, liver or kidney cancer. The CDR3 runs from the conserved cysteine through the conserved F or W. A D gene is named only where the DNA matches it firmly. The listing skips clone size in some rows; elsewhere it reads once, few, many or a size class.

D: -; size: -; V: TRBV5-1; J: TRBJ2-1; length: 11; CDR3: CASSFGSEQFF; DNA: TGCGCCAGCAGCTTTGGCAGTGAGCAGTTCTTC
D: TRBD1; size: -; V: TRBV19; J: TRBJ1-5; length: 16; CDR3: CASSIVGTVGGQPQHF; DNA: TGTGCCAGTAGTATAGTGGGGACAGTGGGTGGACAGCCCCAGCATTTT
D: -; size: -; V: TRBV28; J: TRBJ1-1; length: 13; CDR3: CASSAVGSWEAFF; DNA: TGTGCCAGCAGTGCTGTAGGGTCCTGGGAAGCTTTCTTT
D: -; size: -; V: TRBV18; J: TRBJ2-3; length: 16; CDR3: CASSPFDGSNTDTQYF; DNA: TGTGCCAGCTCACCGTTTGATGGATCGAACACAGATACGCAGTATTTT
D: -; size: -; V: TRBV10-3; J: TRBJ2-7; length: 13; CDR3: CAISVGKSYEQYF; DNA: TGTGCCATCAGTGTGGGCAAATCCTACGAGCAGTACTTC
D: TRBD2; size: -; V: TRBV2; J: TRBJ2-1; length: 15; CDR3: CASSGGERGNNEQFF; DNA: TGTGCCAGCAGTGGGGGCGAGCGGGGCAACAATGAGCAGTTCTTC
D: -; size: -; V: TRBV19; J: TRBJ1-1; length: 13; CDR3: CASSIRWGVEAFF; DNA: TGTGCCAGTAGTATAAGATGGGGGGTTGAAGCTTTCTTT
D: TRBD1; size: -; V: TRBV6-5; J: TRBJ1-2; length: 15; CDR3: CASSYFQGARYGYTF; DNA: TGTGCCAGCAGTTACTTCCAGGGGGCGAGATATGGCTACACCTTC
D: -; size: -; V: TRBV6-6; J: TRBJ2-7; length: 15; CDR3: CASSYRGQDRYEQYF; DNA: TGTGCCAGCAGTTACCGGGGGCAGGACAGGTACGAGCAGTACTTC
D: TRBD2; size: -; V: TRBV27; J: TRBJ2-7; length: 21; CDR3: CASSRRRTSGRALAQGGEQYF; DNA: TGTGCCAGCAGTCGACGACGGACTAGCGGGAGAGCCCTGGCCCAGGGCGGCGAGCAGTACTTC
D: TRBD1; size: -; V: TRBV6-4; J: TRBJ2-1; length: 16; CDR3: CASSDRGQSNYNEQFF; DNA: TGTGCCAGCAGTGACAGGGGACAGAGCAACTACAATGAGCAGTTCTTC
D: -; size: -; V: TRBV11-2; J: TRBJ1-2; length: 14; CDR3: CASSYDIASVGYTF; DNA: TGTGCCAGCAGCTACGACATCGCGTCGGTCGGCTACACCTTC
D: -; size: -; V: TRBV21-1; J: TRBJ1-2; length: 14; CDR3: CASSKAPVNYGYTF; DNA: TGTGCCAGCAGCAAAGCCCCGGTGAACTATGGCTACACCTTC
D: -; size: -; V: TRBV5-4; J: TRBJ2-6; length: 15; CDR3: CASSWDLSGANVLTF; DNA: TGTGCCAGCAGCTGGGACCTCTCTGGGGCCAACGTCCTGACTTTC
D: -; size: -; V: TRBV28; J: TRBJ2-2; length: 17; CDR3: CASTLYPLDRYTGELFF; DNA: TGTGCCAGCACTCTGTATCCCTTGGATCGATACACCGGGGAGCTGTTTTTT
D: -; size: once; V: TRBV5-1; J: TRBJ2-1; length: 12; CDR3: CASSLGGGEQFF; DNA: TGCGCCAGCAGCTTGGGAGGGGGTGAGCAGTTCTTC
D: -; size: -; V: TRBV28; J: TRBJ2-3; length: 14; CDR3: CAPVRGEGRDTQYF; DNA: TGTGCCCCAGTAAGGGGGGAGGGCCGGGATACGCAGTATTTT
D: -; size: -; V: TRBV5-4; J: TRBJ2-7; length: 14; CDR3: CASSSLGVPYEQYF; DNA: TGTGCCAGCAGCTCCCTAGGGGTTCCCTACGAGCAGTACTTC
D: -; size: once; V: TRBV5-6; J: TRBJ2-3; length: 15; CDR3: CASSPYSPYTDTQYF; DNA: TGTGCCAGCAGCCCTTACTCCCCATACACAGATACGCAGTATTTT
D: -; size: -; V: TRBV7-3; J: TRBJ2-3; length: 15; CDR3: CASSLGGFSTDTQYF; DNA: TGTGCCAGCAGCTTAGGCGGGTTCAGCACAGATACGCAGTATTTT
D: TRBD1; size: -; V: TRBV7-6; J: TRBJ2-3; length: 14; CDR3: CASRKGASTDTQYF; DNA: TGTGCTTCCCGCAAGGGGGCTAGCACAGATACGCAGTATTTT
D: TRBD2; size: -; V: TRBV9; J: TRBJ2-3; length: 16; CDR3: CASSVGLAVSTDTQYF; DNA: TGTGCCAGCAGCGTAGGGCTAGCGGTTAGCACAGATACGCAGTATTTT
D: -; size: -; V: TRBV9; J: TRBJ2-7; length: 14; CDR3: CASSPRDATYEQYF; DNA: TGTGCCAGCAGCCCCCGGGACGCTACCTACGAGCAGTACTTC
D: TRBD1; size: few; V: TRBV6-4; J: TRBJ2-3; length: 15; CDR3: CASSDGTGSTDTQYF; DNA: TGTGCCAGCAGTGACGGGACAGGAAGCACAGATACGCAGTATTTT
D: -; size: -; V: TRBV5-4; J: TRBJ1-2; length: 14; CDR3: CASSGGSRAGGYTF; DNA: TGTGCCAGCAGCGGGGGCTCGCGGGCCGGGGGCTACACCTTC
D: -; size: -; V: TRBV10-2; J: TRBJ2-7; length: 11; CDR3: CASSESGEQYF; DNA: TGCGCCAGCAGTGAGTCTGGCGAGCAGTACTTC
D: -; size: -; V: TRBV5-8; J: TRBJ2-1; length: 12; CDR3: CASSLWGNEQFF; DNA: TGTGCCAGCAGCTTGTGGGGGAATGAGCAGTTCTTC
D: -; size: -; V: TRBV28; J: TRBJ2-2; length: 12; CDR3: CASSFVAWELFF; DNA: TGTGCCAGCAGTTTTGTAGCATGGGAGCTGTTTTTT
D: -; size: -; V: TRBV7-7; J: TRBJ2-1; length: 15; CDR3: CASSLSPAADNEQFF; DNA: TGTGCTAGCAGCTTATCCCCCGCGGCAGACAATGAGCAGTTCTTC
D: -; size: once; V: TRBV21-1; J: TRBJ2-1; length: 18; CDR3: CASSKGQTSGVSYNEQFF; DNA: TGTGCCAGCAGCAAAGGCCAGACTAGCGGAGTCTCCTACAATGAGCAGTTCTTC
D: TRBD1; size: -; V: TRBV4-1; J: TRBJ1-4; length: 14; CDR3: CASSNRGHGEKLFF; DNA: TGCGCCAGCAGCAACAGGGGGCATGGTGAAAAACTGTTTTTT
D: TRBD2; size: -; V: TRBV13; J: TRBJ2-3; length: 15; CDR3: CASSLGTSGTDTQYF; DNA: TGTGCCAGCAGCTTAGGGACTAGCGGAACAGATACGCAGTATTTT
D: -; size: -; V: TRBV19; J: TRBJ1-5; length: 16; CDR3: CASSISWDGSNQPQHF; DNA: TGTGCCAGTAGTATATCTTGGGACGGATCCAATCAGCCCCAGCATTTT
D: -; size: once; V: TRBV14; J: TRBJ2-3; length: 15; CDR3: CASSQETNLGYTQYF; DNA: TGTGCCAGCAGCCAAGAGACCAATCTTGGGTATACGCAGTATTTT
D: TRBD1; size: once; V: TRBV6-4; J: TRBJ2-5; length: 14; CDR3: CASSETGEKETQYF; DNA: TGTGCCAGCAGTGAGACAGGGGAAAAAGAGACCCAGTACTTC
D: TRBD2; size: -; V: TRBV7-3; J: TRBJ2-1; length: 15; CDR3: CASSSSGRDPNEQFF; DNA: TGTGCCAGCAGCAGTAGCGGGAGAGACCCCAATGAGCAGTTCTTC
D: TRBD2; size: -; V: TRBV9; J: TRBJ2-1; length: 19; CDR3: CASSVAPSGSVLVYNEQFF; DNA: TGTGCCAGCAGCGTAGCTCCTAGCGGGAGTGTCCTTGTCTACAATGAGCAGTTCTTC
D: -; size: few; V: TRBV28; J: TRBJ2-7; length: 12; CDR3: CASSPDNYEQYF; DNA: TGTGCCAGCAGTCCGGACAACTACGAGCAGTACTTC
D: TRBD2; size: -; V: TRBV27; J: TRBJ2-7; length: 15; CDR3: CASSLSSGTAYEQYF; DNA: TGTGCCAGCAGTTTGTCTAGCGGGACGGCCTACGAGCAGTACTTC
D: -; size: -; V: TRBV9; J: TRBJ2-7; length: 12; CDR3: CASSVLGGEQYF; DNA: TGTGCCAGCAGCGTACTGGGAGGCGAGCAGTACTTC
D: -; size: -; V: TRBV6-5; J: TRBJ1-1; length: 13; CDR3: CASSYQRGTEAFF; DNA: TGTGCCAGCAGCTATCAGAGGGGTACTGAAGCTTTCTTT
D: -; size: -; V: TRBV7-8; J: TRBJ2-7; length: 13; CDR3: CASSPVNSYEQYF; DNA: TGTGCCAGCAGCCCCGTTAACTCCTACGAGCAGTACTTC
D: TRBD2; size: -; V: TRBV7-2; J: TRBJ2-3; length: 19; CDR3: CASSLAMGLAGHERDTQYF; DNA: TGTGCCAGCAGCTTAGCGATGGGGCTAGCGGGCCATGAGAGAGATACGCAGTATTTT
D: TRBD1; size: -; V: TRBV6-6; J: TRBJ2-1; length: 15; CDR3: CASSRRGQGYNEQFF; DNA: TGTGCCAGCAGTAGACGGGGACAGGGGTACAATGAGCAGTTCTTC
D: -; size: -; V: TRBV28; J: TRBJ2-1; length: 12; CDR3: CASSPLRREQFF; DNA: TGTGCCAGCAGTCCCCTCCGGCGGGAGCAGTTCTTC
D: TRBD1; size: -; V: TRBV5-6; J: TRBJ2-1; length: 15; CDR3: CASSPRGQTYNEQFF; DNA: TGTGCCAGCAGCCCCCGGGGACAGACTTACAATGAGCAGTTCTTC